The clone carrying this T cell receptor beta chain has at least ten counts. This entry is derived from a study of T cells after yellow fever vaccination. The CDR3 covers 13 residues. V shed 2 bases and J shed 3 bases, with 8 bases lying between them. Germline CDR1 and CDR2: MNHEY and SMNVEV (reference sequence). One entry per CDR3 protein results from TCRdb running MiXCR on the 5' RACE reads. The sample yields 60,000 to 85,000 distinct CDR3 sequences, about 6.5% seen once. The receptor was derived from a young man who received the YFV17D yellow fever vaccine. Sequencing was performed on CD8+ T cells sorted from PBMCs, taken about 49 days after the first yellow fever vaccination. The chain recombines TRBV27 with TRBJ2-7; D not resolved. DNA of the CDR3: TGTGCCAGCAGTTTAGGCCAGTTCTACGAGCAGTACTTC. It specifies CASSLGQFYEQYF.